The source of this TCR beta chain is a study of immune evolution from preneoplasia to lung adenocarcinoma listed by TCRdb under 2021. For the wider study: HLA loss of heterozygosity was observed in roughly 6.6%, 14% and 36% of AIS, MIA and ADC lesions, respectively, and was not observed in any AAH lesions. In total, the cohort included 45 to 65 patients with pulmonary nodules, all of whom underwent surgical resection. TCR sequencing data came from over 40 patients. The immune data were integrated with whole exome sequencing and methylation data obtained from the same cohort of nodules. POLYSOLVER was used to infer class I HLA alleles from exome data, and LOHHLA was used to detect allele-specific HLA loss. Resected precursor lesions (AAH, AIS, MIA) and invasive adenocarcinomas were compared with paired morphologically normal lung tissue. The sample size was set by how many specimens were available, not by a prior power calculation. The study reported that around 100 samples were used for TCR sequencing. The study combined immune gene expression, TCR sequencing and multiplex immunofluorescence to profile immune contexture across lung adenocarcinoma precursors and invasive adenocarcinoma.

Overall study results and their limits: The highest top T cell clone frequencies were observed in normal lung, and a progressive decrease in top T cell clone frequencies appeared to occur from AAH through AIS, MIA and invasive adenocarcinoma. Normal lung showed the highest clonality, whereas later-stage lesions appeared to have higher T cell density and diversity but lower clonality. Because every patient came from Japan and China, how well the results apply to Western populations was uncertain. KRAS-mutant nodules showed the highest T cell clonality compared with EGFR-mutant or double wild-type lesions. The findings rested on association rather than direct causation, and larger cohorts with long-term follow-up and longitudinal biopsies were considered necessary.

Patients underwent resection in Japan or China between about 2014 and 2017. The histologic diagnosis of each case was independently confirmed on H&E slides by two lung cancer pathologists. Macro-dissection after pathologic assessment enriched premalignant or tumor cells for nucleic acid extraction. FFPE tissue was used for DNA isolation with the AllPrep DNA/RNA FFPE Kit. CDR1 and CDR2 are read off the germline V gene as SGHTA and FQGTGA. Relative to germline, V is 5 bases shorter and J is 4 bases shorter, with 8 bases between their ends. The CDR3 runs 13 residues from the cysteine to the phenylalanine. Only the CDR3 part of the read is kept: 39 bases, read in frame from the first base. This clone was counted once. Its antigen remains unidentified. Base qualities are missing; no much larger clone stands one base away. TCR beta CDR3 regions were sequenced from DNA using the immunoSEQ hsTCRbeta Kit. In the original analysis: TCR sequencing data were analysed with the ImmunoSEQ Analyzer. T cell clonality was defined as 1 minus Pielou's evenness computed on productive rearrangements. T cell diversity was measured with the inverse Simpson index on productive templates. T cell density was defined as TCR beta template counts normalized to usable DNA, with usable DNA estimated by amplifying and sequencing housekeeping genes. Two-sided Kruskal-Wallis tests were used to compare TCR metrics between histologic stages. The immuneACCESS repertoire file appears here via TCRdb, limited to in-frame rearrangements. These files lack a portion of the clones; in checked studies, under half of the deficit traces to unresolved V genes, and the cause of the others is not known. V, J and clone size reflect that table, while D and trimming were determined from the DNA. The sample yields 6,600 or so clones; 75% to 90% were counted once. The ten biggest clones cover approximately 5% of the sample.

Recombination joined TRBV7-3 with TRBJ2-2, with the D gene too uncertain to name. The receptor was derived from a person between 50 and 69 years old with lung adenocarcinoma. The sequencing input was FFPE invasive lung adenocarcinoma tissue. The cell subset or site label corresponds to: frankly invasive lung adenocarcinoma (ADC). The nucleotides are TGTGCCAGCAGCCCTCGGGTCACCGGGGAGCTGTTTTTT. This codes for CASSPRVTGELFF.